This T cell receptor (beta chain) was identified in a study of Ad26.COV2.S vaccination and SARS-CoV-2 variants. Turning to the study itself: The study gave Ad26.COV2.S intramuscularly, once or twice 56 days apart.

Using immunoSEQ multiplex PCR, the repertoire was profiled, and TCRdb retains in-frame clones only, with some absent. The sample has more than 300,000 clones, roughly nine tenths seen once. The treatment here: 19 received Ad26.COV2.S at low or high dose, single or two shots; several received placebo; per-sample allocation not given. The samples date from day 63 after the first vaccine or placebo injection. Germline-derived CDR1 and CDR2 are SNHLY and FYNNEI. V dropped 7 bases and J dropped 1 base, with 17 bases sitting between them. The CDR3 covers 16 residues. The receptor was derived from a person aged 18-60 years who received the Ad26.COV2.S COVID-19 vaccine or a placebo. This sample comprised peripheral blood, obtained in a trial of Ad26.COV2.S vaccine versus placebo. This chain links TRBV2 with TRBJ2-1, with D perhaps being TRBD1 or TRBD2 (5 bases each). The CDR3 DNA reads TGTGCCAGCAAGAACTCCGGGACGGGGTCCTACAATGAGCAGTTCTTC. Protein product: CASKNSGTGSYNEQFF. Supplemented by reference TRBV2 and TRBJ2-1, the full variable domain reads EPEVTQTPSHQVTQMGQEVILRCVPISNHLYFYWYRQILGQKVEFLVSFYNNEISEKSEIFDDQFSVERPDGSNFTLKIRSTKLEDSAMYFCASKNSGTGSYNEQFFGPGTRLTVL.